This T cell receptor (beta chain) was obtained from a study of T cell changes during pregnancy in multiple sclerosis. The germline V gene has CDR1 SGHDT and CDR2 YYEEEE. The CDR3 runs to 12 residues. Trimming removed 0 bases at V and 8 bases at J, with 8 bases between. Here immunoSEQ multiplex PCR was the method, and the copy in TCRdb shows in-frame clones only, minus some. The data contain 65,000 to 85,000 clones, 85% to 95% of them singletons. The sequences come from CD4+ T cells from peripheral blood mononuclear cells, collected after pregnancy. The receptor was isolated from a female donor with multiple sclerosis, enrolled in a pregnancy study. The chain joins TRBV5-6 to TRBJ1-2, with no clear D. The CDR3 DNA reads TGTGCCAGCAGCTTGGTCACGGGGGGCTACACCTTC. Its translation is CASSLVTGGYTF.